These T cell receptor beta chains were read from a single sample in a study of response to subunit inactivated influenza vaccine. A single record per CDR3 protein comes from TCRdb applying MiXCR to the RT-PCR reads. The sample consists of just over 300,000 distinct CDR3 sequences, approximately 21% of them appearing once. The sample in question was PBMCs from blood, obtained 21 months after vaccination. Receptors originate from a man aged 45 to 70 who received an inactivated influenza vaccine. The CDR3 runs from the conserved cysteine through the conserved F or W. A D gene is named only where the DNA matches it firmly. Expanded clones are given a class, and other clones once, few, many or no size at all.

j_call clone_size v_call d_call cdr3_nt cdr3_aa
TRBJ1-5 many TRBV20-1 TRBD1 TGCAGTGCTGACGGACAGGGCGATCAGCCCCAGCATTTT CSADGQGDQPQHF
TRBJ1-2 . TRBV5-4 . TGTGCCAGCAGCTTGGGCGGGCGGTCCTATGGCTACACCTTC CASSLGGRSYGYTF
TRBJ2-7 . TRBV5-5 . TGTGCCAGCAGCTTGGGGACGATCTACGAGCAGTACTTC CASSLGTIYEQYF
TRBJ2-7 few TRBV27 . TGTGCCAGCACCCCCGGACAGACACCTCTCTACGAGCAGTACTTC CASTPGQTPLYEQYF
TRBJ2-1 . TRBV20-1 TRBD2 TGCAGTGCTACCGACGGCGGGAGGGCGGATGAGCAGTTCTTC CSATDGGRADEQFF
TRBJ2-2 . TRBV7-2 TRBD2 TGTGCCAGCAGCGGGGGAGCGGGAACGAACACCGGGGAGCTGTTTTTT CASSGGAGTNTGELFF
TRBJ2-1 few TRBV28 . TGTGCCAGCAGATTCCCTCGAGACGGGAATGAGCAGTTCTTC CASRFPRDGNEQFF
TRBJ1-1 . TRBV15 TRBD1 TGTGCCACCAGCAGAGACCCCGGACAGGGGCTCACTGAAGCTTTCTTT CATSRDPGQGLTEAFF
TRBJ2-3 . TRBV4-1 . TGCGCCAGCAGCCAAGACCAGAGAATGCAGTATTTT CASSQDQRMQYF
TRBJ2-1 many TRBV3-1 . TGTGCCAGCAGCCAAGGGGGGCGCGGGAATGAGCAGTTCTTC CASSQGGRGNEQFF
TRBJ1-2 . TRBV24-1 . TGTGCCACCAGTGAGAGATCATTCTATGGCTACACCTTC CATSERSFYGYTF
TRBJ2-2 . TRBV9 . TGTGCCAGCAGCGTAGAACTGGGATTAGGCACCGGGGAGCTGTTTTTT CASSVELGLGTGELFF
TRBJ2-3 few TRBV30 TRBD2 TGTGCCTGGAGTCCGGAGCGGGGGACCGCCGGTACGCAGTATTTT CAWSPERGTAGTQYF
TRBJ2-1 few TRBV20-1 TRBD2 TGCAGTGCTAGCCGTTCCCTAGCGGGAGGGCCTTCCTACAATGAGCAGTTCTTC CSASRSLAGGPSYNEQFF
TRBJ2-5 . TRBV25-1 . TGTGCCAGCACCACAGGGGAGGGGACCCAGTACTTC CASTTGEGTQYF
TRBJ1-2 many TRBV5-6 . TGTGCCAGCAGCTCCGGACAGTATGGCTACACCTTC CASSSGQYGYTF
TRBJ1-6 few TRBV20-1 TRBD1 TGCAGTGCTAGAGATGGGGACAGGGCATGGAATTCACCCCTCCACTTT CSARDGDRAWNSPLHF
TRBJ1-2 . TRBV18 . TGTGCCAGCTCCGGCGGCGGGGGCTACACCTTC CASSGGGGYTF
TRBJ2-5 few TRBV10-3 . TGTGCCATCAGTGGAAGTGGCGAGACCCAGTACTTC CAISGSGETQYF
TRBJ1-5 many TRBV3-1 TRBD1 TGTGCCAGCAGCCAAGCCGGACAGGGAAATCAGCCCCAGCATTTT CASSQAGQGNQPQHF
TRBJ2-7 . TRBV15 . TGTGCCACCTCTTCCCAGACAGTTATCTCCTACGAGCAGTACTTC CATSSQTVISYEQYF
TRBJ1-2 few TRBV6-2/TRBV6-3 . TGTGCCAGCAGTTACGGGGGGACAAAGAATGGCTACACCTTC CASSYGGTKNGYTF
TRBJ1-5 . TRBV21-1 . TGTGCCAGCAGCAAAGGGAACAGGGGAAATCAGCCCCAGCATTTT CASSKGNRGNQPQHF
TRBJ1-3 few TRBV20-1 TRBD1 TGCAGTGCTAGAGCTCGGGACAGTCGACTCCTCTCTGGAAACACCATATATTTT CSARARDSRLLSGNTIYF